The 27 T cell receptor beta chains below come from one sample, sequenced in a study of shared clonotypes between healthy human individuals. Sequencing used immunoSEQ multiplex PCR; TCRdb keeps in-frame clones, though not all of them. There are 1,500,000 or so clones in the sample; less than 99% occur only once, and around 0.33% lies in the top ten. The sample was naive CD4+ T cells sorted from blood. Sample subset: CD45RA+ positively selected. Receptor source: a man aged 30-40 years in good health.

The chain links TRBV19 to TRBJ1-1, with unresolved D. With 1 base removed from V and 4 bases from J, the gap between germline ends came to 10 bases. Germline V gene sequence: CDR1 LNHDA, CDR2 SQIVND (reference sequence). This CDR3 is built from 14 residues. CDR3 nucleotide sequence: TGTGCCAGTAGTATAGCTCAGCGAGGCACTGAAGCTTTCTTT. Its translation is CASSIAQRGTEAFF.

The rearrangement links TRBV18 to TRBJ2-7, with TRBD2 matching over 13 bases. The CDR3 spans 19 residues. Germline CDR1 reads KGHSH; CDR2 reads LQKENI. The V and J ends lost 2 bases and 4 bases, in that order; junction bases with no gene match: 14. This CDR3 reads CASSPGAGKRTSGSYEQYF. The CDR3 nucleotides are TGTGCCAGCTCACCAGGTGCAGGGAAGCGGACTAGCGGGAGTTACGAGCAGTACTTC.

V and J are TRBV29-1 and TRBJ2-7, with TRBD2 matching over 9 bases. The ends lost 4 bases at V and 7 bases at J; junction bases unmatched: 8. The CDR3 contains 13 residues. CDR1 is SQVTM, CDR2 ANQGSEA, per germline. The CDR3 protein is CSVVVAGVGEQYF. DNA of the CDR3: TGCAGCGTTGTAGTAGCGGGAGTTGGGGAGCAGTACTTC.

In its sample, this clone was seen once. Other nucleotide sequences in the sample specify the same CDR3. The chain employs TRBV9 and TRBJ2-1; 8 nucleotides match TRBD2. CDR1 is SGDLS, CDR2 YYNGEE, per germline. CDR3 length: 14 amino acids. The V gene end was trimmed by 0 bases and the J gene end by 6 bases; junction bases not matched to a gene: 2. The CDR3 DNA reads as TGTGCCAGCAGCGTAGTCGCGGGAGGCAATGAGCAGTTCTTC. It encodes CASSVVAGGNEQFF.

The chain couples TRBV29-1 to TRBJ1-3, with a tentative D call TRBD1 (5 bases). Per germline, CDR1 SQVTM and CDR2 ANQGSEA. There are 15 residues in the CDR3. Deletions cut 4 bases from V and 4 bases from J, with 17 bases between. Here the CDR3 DNA reads TGCAGCGTTGCCCAAGTGGGGCGGCCAGGAAACACCATATATTTT. Translation: CSVAQVGRPGNTIYF.

The rearrangement links TRBV29-1 to TRBJ1-5; D is uncertain. The CDR3 loop spans 12 amino acids. V was cut by 7 bases and J by 0 bases, with 7 bases left in between. Germline assignment: CDR1 SQVTM and CDR2 ANQGSEA. The CDR3 loop is CSATLSNQPQHF. The CDR3 DNA follows: TGCAGCGCAACACTTAGCAATCAGCCCCAGCATTTT.

This rearrangement joins TRBV6-5 to TRBJ1-4; 7 bases are shared with TRBD1. This CDR3 has 14 amino acids. V lost 7 bases to trimming and J lost 4 bases; unmatched junction nucleotides: 6. Germline V gives CDR1 MNHEY, CDR2 SVGAGI. The CDR3 region is CASKKGQFNEKLFF. The CDR3 DNA reads TGTGCCAGCAAAAAGGGACAGTTTAATGAAAAACTGTTTTTT.

The genes are TRBV5-1 and TRBJ2-7; 9 nucleotides agree with TRBD2. Per the germline V gene, CDR1 is SGHRS and CDR2 is YFSETQ. Trimming cost V 0 bases and J 3 bases; bases outside gene matches: 4. The CDR3 is 15 residues long. DNA for the CDR3: TGCGCCAGCAGCTTGGTGAATAGCGGGAGCTACGAGCAGTACTTC. Translating gives CASSLVNSGSYEQYF.

The J gene is TRBJ1-2, the V gene TRBV4-1, with no clear D. The CDR3 has 16 residues. In germline, CDR1 is MGHRA, CDR2 YSYEKL. The V gene lost 4 bases and the J gene lost 3 bases, with 18 bases spanning the gap. CDR3 residues: CASSPPLEAWDYGYTF. As DNA, the CDR3 is TGCGCCAGCAGCCCCCCATTGGAGGCATGGGACTATGGCTACACCTTC.

On this clone itself: The sample holds other DNA sequences that translate to the same CDR3. The chain has TRBV18 and TRBJ2-1, with TRBD2 matching over 7 bases. The CDR3 is 16 amino acids. V lost 3 bases and J lost 0; bases outside the gene matches: 5. The germline gives CDR1 KGHSH, CDR2 LQKENI. The CDR3 reads CASSPLGGGSYNEQFF. The CDR3 DNA follows: TGTGCCAGCTCACCTTTAGGCGGGGGCTCCTACAATGAGCAGTTCTTC.

This chain connects TRBV19 to TRBJ2-7; 7 positions agree with TRBD2. J lost 2 bases, V lost 0 bases, and 7 bases had no gene match. Looked up from germline, CDR1 is LNHDA and CDR2 is SQIVND (reference sequence). The CDR3 is 16 residues long. The DNA for the CDR3 is TGTGCCAGTAGTATAGATGGAGCGGGGTCTGCCTACGAGCAGTACTTC. It is translated as CASSIDGAGSAYEQYF. Variable domain in full (rest from reference TRBV19 and TRBJ2-7): DGGITQSPKYLFRKEGQNVTLSCEQNLNHDAMYWYRQDPGQGLRLIYYSQIVNDFQKGDIAEGYSVSREKKESFPLTVTSAQKNPTAFYLCASSIDGAGSAYEQYFGPGTRLTVT.

CDR3 in amino acids: CASSTGQGASDGYTF. The CDR3 DNA reads TGCGCCAGCAGCACAGGACAGGGGGCGTCGGATGGCTACACCTTC. The V gene is TRBV5-1, the J gene TRBJ1-2; 11 bases fit TRBD1. With V trimmed by 4 bases and J by 6 bases, 8 bases remained unmatched. Germline V gene sequence: CDR1 SGHRS, CDR2 YFSETQ. CDR3 length: 15 amino acids. Complete variable domain (other parts from reference TRBV5-1 and TRBJ1-2): KAGVTQTPRYLIKTRGQQVTLSCSPISGHRSVSWYQQTPGQGLQFLFEYFSETQRNKGNFPGRFSGRQFSNSRSEMNVSTLELGDSALYLCASSTGQGASDGYTFGSGTRLTVV.

The chain links TRBV6-4 to TRBJ2-7, with a possible D match to TRBD1 (5 bases). This CDR3 is built from 15 residues. V gave up 6 bases and J gave up 6 bases, with 21 bases separating them. Germline CDR1 and CDR2: MRHNA and SNTAGT. CDR3 nucleotides: TGTGCCAGCAGCTTCCCAGCCCTAGGGGTTGGCGAGCAGTACTTC. Protein product: CASSFPALGVGEQYF.

About this clone itself: Other DNA sequences in this sample translate to the same CDR3. The V call is TRBV5-4, the J call TRBJ1-3; possibly TRBD1 for D (5 bases). V lost 0 bases and J lost 4, with 14 bases in between. This CDR3 is built from 16 residues. Per germline, CDR1 SGHNT and CDR2 YYREEE (reference sequence). In DNA form, the CDR3 reads TGTGCCAGCAGCTTGGCCGGGGGGTCGGGCGGAAACACCATATATTTT. Residues: CASSLAGGSGGNTIYF.

The V and J genes are TRBV7-9 and TRBJ2-7; 10 nucleotides match TRBD2. Germline assignment: CDR1 SEHNR and CDR2 FQNEAQ (reference sequence). V lost 5 bases to trimming and J lost 6 bases; unmatched junction nucleotides: 16. The CDR3 consists of 17 residues. The chain's CDR3 is CASSTGSLAGDWREQYF. The CDR3 DNA is TGTGCCAGCAGCACCGGGTCCCTAGCGGGAGATTGGCGCGAGCAGTACTTC.

The rearrangement joins TRBV9 to TRBJ2-2; TRBD1 agrees at 9 bases. CDR1 and CDR2 from the germline V gene are SGDLS and YYNGEE. CDR3 size: 18 residues. V shed 4 bases and J 5 bases; nucleotides not matched to a gene: 15. The CDR3 protein is CASSLRDRALGRTGELFF. DNA for the CDR3: TGTGCCAGCAGCCTAAGGGACAGGGCCTTGGGGAGAACCGGGGAGCTGTTTTTT.

The chain has TRBV5-1 and TRBJ2-7; tentative D call: TRBD2 (6 bases). The CDR3 runs 13 residues. V was cut by 7 bases and J by 3 bases, with 14 bases left in between. Germline V gene data show CDR1 as SGHRS and CDR2 as YFSETQ. In nucleotides, the CDR3 is TGCGCCAGCGGTTGGGGGGATAGCTACGAGCAGTACTTC. This translates into CASGWGDSYEQYF. The full variable domain, rest sourced from reference TRBV5-1 and TRBJ2-7, is KAGVTQTPRYLIKTRGQQVTLSCSPISGHRSVSWYQQTPGQGLQFLFEYFSETQRNKGNFPGRFSGRQFSNSRSEMNVSTLELGDSALYLCASGWGDSYEQYFGPGTRLTVT.

V is TRBV9 and J is TRBJ2-3; D is unresolved. Germline V gives CDR1 SGDLS, CDR2 YYNGEE. Deletions cut 4 bases from V and 7 bases from J, with 13 bases between. This CDR3 has 13 amino acids. The CDR3: CASSRDSLNTQYF. In nucleotides, the CDR3 is TGTGCCAGCAGCCGTGACTCCTTGAATACGCAGTATTTT.

The chain joins TRBV28 to TRBJ1-1; D is perhaps TRBD1 (5 bases). Trimming took off 8 bases at V and 6 bases at J, with 13 bases between the two ends. There are 12 residues in the CDR3. Germline CDR1 MDHEN, CDR2 SYDVKM. As DNA, the CDR3 is TGTGCCAGCCCGGACACAACATCTGAAGCTTTCTTT. The encoded protein is CASPDTTSEAFF.

The chain uses TRBV7-9 and TRBJ1-3; D is ambiguous. This CDR3 has 16 residues. Between the trimmed V and J ends, which lost 5 bases and 8 bases, there was a span of 22 bases. The germline gives CDR1 SEHNR, CDR2 FQNEAQ (reference sequence). The CDR3 DNA sequence: TGTGCCAGCAGCCTCCCTAAGAGTTGGCAAGAGGACACCATATATTTT. It codes for CASSLPKSWQEDTIYF.

The genes are TRBV10-3 and TRBJ2-1; TRBD1 aligns across 9 bases. Germline V CDR1 and CDR2: ENHRY, SYGVKD. The J segment lost 0 bases and the V segment lost 4 bases, leaving 4 bases of the junction unmatched. The CDR3 is 16 amino acids. Here the CDR3 reads CAISGTGASSYNEQFF. CDR3 DNA sequence: TGTGCCATCAGTGGGACAGGGGCCAGCTCCTACAATGAGCAGTTCTTC.

This chain uses TRBV25-1 with TRBJ1-3; D is uncertain. CDR1 MGHDK and CDR2 SYGVNS come from the germline V gene. This CDR3 is built from 13 residues. Trimming took 6 bases from V and 4 from J, leaving 10 bases between them. The CDR3 nucleotides are TGTGCCAGCAGCGTGCTGGGAGGAAACACCATATATTTT. Protein: CASSVLGGNTIYF.

V usage is TRBV6-6 and J usage is TRBJ2-1; no clear D gene. Germline V gene data show CDR1 as MNHNY and CDR2 as SVGAGI (reference sequence). Trimming shortened V by 4 bases and J by 4 bases, and 8 bases separated the two germline ends. The CDR3 consists of 13 residues. Written as DNA, the CDR3 is TGTGCCAGCAGTTTTGTGGGGTACAATGAGCAGTTCTTC. Translating gives CASSFVGYNEQFF.

The chain joins TRBV6-1 to TRBJ2-5, with 12 bases lining up with TRBD2. Germline CDR1 reads MNHNS; CDR2 reads SASEGT. This CDR3 contains 15 residues. Trimming removed 2 bases from V and 5 bases from J; junction bases left unmatched: 3. CDR3 coding DNA: TGTGCCAGCAGTGAACTAGCGGGAGGGTATGAGACCCAGTACTTC. It is translated as CASSELAGGYETQYF.

CDR3 in DNA: TGTGCCAGCAGCCCAAAGGTACTAGCGTTTCAGGGGGAGACCCAGTACTTC. Encoded protein: CASSPKVLAFQGETQYF. This chain joins TRBV4-2 and TRBJ2-5; a possible D gene is TRBD2 (7 bases). The CDR3 runs 17 residues. Trimming shortened V by 4 bases and J by 5 bases, and 23 bases separated the two germline ends. The germline CDR1 and CDR2 sequences are LGHNA and YNFKEQ.

The chain couples TRBV6-1 to TRBJ1-4; TRBD1 is a possible D gene (6 bases). The germline gives CDR1 MNHNS, CDR2 SASEGT. CDR3 length: 13 amino acids. Trimming removed 3 bases from V and 10 bases from J, with 12 bases in between. DNA of the CDR3: TGTGCCAGCAGTGACGGAGTCAGGGGAAAACTGTTTTTT. Translation: CASSDGVRGKLFF.

CDR3 sequence reads: CASSYLAGTYEQYF. The CDR3 DNA reads TGTGCCAGCAGCTATCTAGCGGGAACCTACGAGCAGTACTTC. This chain uses TRBV7-9 with TRBJ2-7; TRBD2 matches 9 bases. The trim removed 4 bases at V and 2 bases at J, leaving 3 bases unmatched. Germline CDR1 reads SEHNR; CDR2 reads FQNEAQ (reference sequence). CDR3 length: 14 residues.